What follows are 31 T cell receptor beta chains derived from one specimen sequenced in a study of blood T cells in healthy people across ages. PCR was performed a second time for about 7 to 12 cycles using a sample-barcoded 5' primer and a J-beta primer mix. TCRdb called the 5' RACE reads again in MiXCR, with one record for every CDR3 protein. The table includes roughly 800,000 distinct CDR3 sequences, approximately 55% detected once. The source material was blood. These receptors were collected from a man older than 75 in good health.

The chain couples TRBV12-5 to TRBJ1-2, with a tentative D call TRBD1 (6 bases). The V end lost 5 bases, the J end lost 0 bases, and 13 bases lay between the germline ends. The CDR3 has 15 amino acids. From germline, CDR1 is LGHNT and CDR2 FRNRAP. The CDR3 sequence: CASGAAGTTNYGYTF. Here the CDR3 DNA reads TGTGCTAGTGGTGCCGCCGGGACAACTAACTATGGCTACACCTTC. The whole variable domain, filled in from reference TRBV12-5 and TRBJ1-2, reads DARVTQTPRHKVTEMGQEVTMRCQPILGHNTVFWYRQTMMQGLELLAYFRNRAPLDDSGMPKDRFSAEMPDATLATLKIQPSEPRDSAVYFCASGAAGTTNYGYTFGSGTRLTVV.

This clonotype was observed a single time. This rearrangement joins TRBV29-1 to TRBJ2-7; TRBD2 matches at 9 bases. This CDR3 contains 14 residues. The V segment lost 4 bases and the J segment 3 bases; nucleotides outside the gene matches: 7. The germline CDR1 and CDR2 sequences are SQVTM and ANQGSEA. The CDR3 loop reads CSVVSSGTLYEQYF. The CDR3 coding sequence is TGCAGCGTTGTGTCTAGCGGGACACTCTACGAGCAGTACTTC.

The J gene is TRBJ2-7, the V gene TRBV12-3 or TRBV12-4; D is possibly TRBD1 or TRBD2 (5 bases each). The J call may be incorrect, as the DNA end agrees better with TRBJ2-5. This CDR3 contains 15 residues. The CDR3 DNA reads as TGTGCCAGCAGTTTAAAGCAGGGAGTGGGAGAGACCCAGTACTTC. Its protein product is CASSLKQGVGETQYF.

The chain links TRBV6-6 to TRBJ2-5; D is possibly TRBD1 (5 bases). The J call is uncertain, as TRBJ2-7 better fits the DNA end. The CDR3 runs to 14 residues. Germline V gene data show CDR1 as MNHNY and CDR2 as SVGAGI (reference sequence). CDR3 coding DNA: TGTGCCAGCCGAAAGGGGATTGGATTCTACGAGCAGTACTTC. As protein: CASRKGIGFYEQYF.

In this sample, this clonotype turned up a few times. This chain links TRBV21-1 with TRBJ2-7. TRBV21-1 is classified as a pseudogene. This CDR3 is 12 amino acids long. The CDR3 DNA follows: TGTGCCAGCAGCACTTGTTCAGGCGAGCAGTACTTC. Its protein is CASSTCSGEQYF.

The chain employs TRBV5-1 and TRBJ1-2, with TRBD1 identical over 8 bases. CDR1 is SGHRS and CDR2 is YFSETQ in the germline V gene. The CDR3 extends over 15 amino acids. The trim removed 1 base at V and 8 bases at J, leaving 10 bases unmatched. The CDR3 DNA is TGCGCCAGCAGCTTGACCTCGACAGGGGCGGAGGGCTACACCTTC. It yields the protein CASSLTSTGAEGYTF.

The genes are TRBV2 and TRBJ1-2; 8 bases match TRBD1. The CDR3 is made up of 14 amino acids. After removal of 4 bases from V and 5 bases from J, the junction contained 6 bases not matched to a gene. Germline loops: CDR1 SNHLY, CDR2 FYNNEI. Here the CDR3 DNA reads TGTGCCAGCAGTGCCAGACAGGGGTTTTATGGCTACACCTTC. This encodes CASSARQGFYGYTF.

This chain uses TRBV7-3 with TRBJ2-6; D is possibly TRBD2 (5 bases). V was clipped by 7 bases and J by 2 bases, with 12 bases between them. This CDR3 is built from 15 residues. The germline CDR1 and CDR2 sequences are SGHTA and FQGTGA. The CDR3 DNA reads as TGTGCCAGCACCCCCGGTAGCGCTGGGGCCAACGTCCTGACTTTC. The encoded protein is CASTPGSAGANVLTF.

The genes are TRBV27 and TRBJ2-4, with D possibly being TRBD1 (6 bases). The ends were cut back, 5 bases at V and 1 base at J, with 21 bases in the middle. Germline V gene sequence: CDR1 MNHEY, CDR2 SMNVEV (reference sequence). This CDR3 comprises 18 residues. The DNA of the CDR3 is TGTGCCAGCAGTGCCGATCTTACCGGACAGCCGGCCAAAAACATTCAGTACTTC. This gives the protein CASSADLTGQPAKNIQYF.

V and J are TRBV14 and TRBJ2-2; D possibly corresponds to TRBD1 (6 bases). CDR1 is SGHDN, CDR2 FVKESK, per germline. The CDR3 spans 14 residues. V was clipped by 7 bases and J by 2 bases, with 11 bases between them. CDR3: CASKMDRNTGELFF. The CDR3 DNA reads TGTGCCAGCAAGATGGACAGAAACACCGGGGAGCTGTTTTTT.

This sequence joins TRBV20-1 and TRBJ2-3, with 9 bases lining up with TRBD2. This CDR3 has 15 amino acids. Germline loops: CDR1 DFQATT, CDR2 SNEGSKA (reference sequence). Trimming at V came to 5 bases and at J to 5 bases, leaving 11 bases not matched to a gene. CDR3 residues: CSAGRLAEGVDTQYF. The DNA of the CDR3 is TGCAGTGCTGGGCGACTAGCGGAGGGGGTAGATACGCAGTATTTT.

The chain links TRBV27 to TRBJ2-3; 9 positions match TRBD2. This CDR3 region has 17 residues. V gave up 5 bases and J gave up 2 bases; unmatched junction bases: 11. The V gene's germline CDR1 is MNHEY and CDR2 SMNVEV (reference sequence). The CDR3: CASSTPLAGGHTDTQYF. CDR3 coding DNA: TGTGCCAGCAGTACCCCACTAGCGGGCGGTCACACAGATACGCAGTATTTT.

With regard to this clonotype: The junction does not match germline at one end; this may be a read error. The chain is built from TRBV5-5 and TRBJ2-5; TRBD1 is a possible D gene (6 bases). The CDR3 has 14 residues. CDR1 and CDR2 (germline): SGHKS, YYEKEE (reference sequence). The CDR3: CARSLWTAQETQYF. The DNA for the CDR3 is TGTGCCAGAAGCTTGTGGACAGCGCAAGAGACCCAGTACTTC.

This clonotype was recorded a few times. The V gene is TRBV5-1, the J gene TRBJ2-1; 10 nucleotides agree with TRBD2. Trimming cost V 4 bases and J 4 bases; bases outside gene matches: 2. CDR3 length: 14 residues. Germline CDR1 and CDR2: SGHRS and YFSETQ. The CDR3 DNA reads TGCGCCAGCAGCACTAGCGGGATTTACAATGAGCAGTTCTTC. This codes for CASSTSGIYNEQFF.

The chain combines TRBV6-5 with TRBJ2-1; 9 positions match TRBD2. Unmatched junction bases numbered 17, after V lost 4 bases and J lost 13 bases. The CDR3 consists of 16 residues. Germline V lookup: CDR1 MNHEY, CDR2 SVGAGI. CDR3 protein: CASSFLAGRGQETQFF. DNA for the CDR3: TGTGCCAGCAGTTTTCTAGCGGGAAGGGGTCAGGAGACCCAGTTCTTC.

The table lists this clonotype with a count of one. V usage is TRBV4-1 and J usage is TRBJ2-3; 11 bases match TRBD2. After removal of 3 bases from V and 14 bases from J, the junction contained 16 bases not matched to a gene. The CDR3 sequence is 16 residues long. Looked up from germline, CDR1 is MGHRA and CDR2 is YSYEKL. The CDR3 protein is CASSHQTSGVHRYAYF. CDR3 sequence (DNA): TGCGCCAGCAGCCACCAGACTAGCGGGGTGCACAGATACGCGTATTTT.

Here the CDR3 DNA reads TGCGCCAGCAGCCAGGGTGCACTAGCGGGGTCCTCCTACAATGAGCAGTTCTTC. As protein: CASSQGALAGSSYNEQFF. V usage is TRBV4-1 and J usage is TRBJ2-1; 10 bases fit TRBD2. The CDR3 covers 18 residues. With 3 bases clipped from V and 0 bases from J, the junction kept 8 bases outside the gene matches. CDR1 is MGHRA and CDR2 is YSYEKL in the germline V gene.

The CDR3, as DNA: TGTGCCATCAGTGAGGGACTAGACAATGAGCAGTACTTC. It encodes CAISEGLDNEQYF. V usage is TRBV10-3 and J usage is TRBJ2-5; 7 nucleotides align to TRBD2. V lost 2 bases to trimming and J lost 11 bases; unmatched junction nucleotides: 8. CDR1 and CDR2 from the germline V gene are ENHRY and SYGVKD. The CDR3 totals 13 residues.

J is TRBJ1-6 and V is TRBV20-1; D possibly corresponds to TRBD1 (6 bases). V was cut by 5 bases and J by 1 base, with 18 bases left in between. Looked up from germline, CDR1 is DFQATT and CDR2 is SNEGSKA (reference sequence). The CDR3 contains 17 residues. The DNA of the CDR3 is TGCAGTGCTCCGGACAGCGCCAGGAGGTCCTATAATTCACCCCTCCACTTT. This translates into CSAPDSARRSYNSPLHF.

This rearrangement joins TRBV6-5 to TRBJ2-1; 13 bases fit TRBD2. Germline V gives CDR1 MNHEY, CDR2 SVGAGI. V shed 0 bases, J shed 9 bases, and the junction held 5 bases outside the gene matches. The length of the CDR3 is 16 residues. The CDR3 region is CASSYSGTSGIGEQFF. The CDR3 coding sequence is TGTGCCAGCAGTTACTCCGGGACTAGCGGGATTGGTGAGCAGTTCTTC.

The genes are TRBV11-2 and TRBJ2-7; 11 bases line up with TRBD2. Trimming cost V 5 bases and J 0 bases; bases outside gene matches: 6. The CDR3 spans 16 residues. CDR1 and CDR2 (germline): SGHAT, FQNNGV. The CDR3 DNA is TGTGCCAGCAGCCCCTTAGCGGGAGGGTTCTCCTACGAGCAGTACTTC. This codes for CASSPLAGGFSYEQYF.

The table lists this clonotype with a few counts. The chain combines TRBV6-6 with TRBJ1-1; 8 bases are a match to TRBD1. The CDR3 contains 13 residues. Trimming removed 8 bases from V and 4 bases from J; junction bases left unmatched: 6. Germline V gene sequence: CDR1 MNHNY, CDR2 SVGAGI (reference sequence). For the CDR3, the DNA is TGTGCCAGCTCACAGGGGGGGAGCACTGAAGCTTTCTTT. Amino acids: CASSQGGSTEAFF.

CDR3 residues: CSARPMGLHEQYF. In DNA, the CDR3 is TGCAGTGCTAGACCGATGGGTTTGCACGAGCAGTACTTC. The chain links TRBV20-1 to TRBJ2-7; D unclear. V shed 2 bases and J shed 5 bases, with 13 bases lying between them. Germline V gene sequence: CDR1 DFQATT, CDR2 SNEGSKA (reference sequence). This CDR3 spans 13 amino acids.

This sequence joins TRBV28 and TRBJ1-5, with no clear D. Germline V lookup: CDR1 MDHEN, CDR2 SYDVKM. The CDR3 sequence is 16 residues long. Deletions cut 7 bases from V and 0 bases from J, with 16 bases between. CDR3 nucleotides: TGTGCCAGCACTACCCCGGCAGGAAATAGCAATCAGCCCCAGCATTTT. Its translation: CASTTPAGNSNQPQHF. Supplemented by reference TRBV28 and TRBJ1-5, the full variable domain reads DVKVTQSSRYLVKRTGEKVFLECVQDMDHENMFWYRQDPGLGLRLIYFSYDVKMKEKGDIPEGYSVSREKKERFSLILESASTNQTSMYLCASTTPAGNSNQPQHFGDGTRLSIL.

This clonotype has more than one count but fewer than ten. CDR3 nucleotide sequence: TGTGCCAGCTCACCACGGGTTGGTGAGCAGTACTTC. This sequence encodes CASSPRVGEQYF. This chain joins TRBV18 and TRBJ2-7; no definite D call. The CDR3 is 12 residues long. V shed 1 base and J shed 7 bases, with 8 bases lying between them. The germline gives CDR1 KGHSH, CDR2 LQKENI.

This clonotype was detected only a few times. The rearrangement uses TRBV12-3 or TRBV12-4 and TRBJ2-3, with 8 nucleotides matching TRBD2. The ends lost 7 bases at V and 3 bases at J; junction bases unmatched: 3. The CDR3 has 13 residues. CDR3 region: CASTREGTDTQYF. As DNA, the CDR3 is TGTGCCAGCACCCGGGAGGGAACAGATACGCAGTATTTT.

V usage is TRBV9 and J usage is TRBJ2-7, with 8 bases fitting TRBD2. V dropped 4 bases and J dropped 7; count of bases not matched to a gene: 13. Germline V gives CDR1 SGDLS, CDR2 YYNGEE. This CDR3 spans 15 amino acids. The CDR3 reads CASSPGRGSYSEQYF. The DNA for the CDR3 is TGTGCCAGCAGCCCCGGGAGGGGCTCCTACAGTGAGCAGTACTTC. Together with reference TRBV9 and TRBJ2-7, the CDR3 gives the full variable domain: DSGVTQTPKHLITATGQRVTLRCSPRSGDLSVYWYQQSLDQGLQFLIQYYNGEERAKGNILERFSAQQFPDLHSELNLSSLELGDSALYFCASSPGRGSYSEQYFGPGTRLTVT.

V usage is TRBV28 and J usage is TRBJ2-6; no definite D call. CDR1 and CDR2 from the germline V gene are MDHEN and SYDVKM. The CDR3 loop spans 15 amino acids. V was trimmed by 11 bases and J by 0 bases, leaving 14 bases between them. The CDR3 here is CAGLQPSSGANVLTF. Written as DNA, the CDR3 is TGTGCCGGTCTGCAGCCAAGCTCTGGGGCCAACGTCCTGACTTTC.

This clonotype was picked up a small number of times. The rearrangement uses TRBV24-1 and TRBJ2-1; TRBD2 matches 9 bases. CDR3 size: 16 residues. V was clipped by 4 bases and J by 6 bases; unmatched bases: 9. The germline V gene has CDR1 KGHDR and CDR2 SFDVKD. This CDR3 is CATSEPAGGIFNEQFF. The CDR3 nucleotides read TGTGCCACCAGTGAACCAGCGGGAGGCATTTTCAATGAGCAGTTCTTC.

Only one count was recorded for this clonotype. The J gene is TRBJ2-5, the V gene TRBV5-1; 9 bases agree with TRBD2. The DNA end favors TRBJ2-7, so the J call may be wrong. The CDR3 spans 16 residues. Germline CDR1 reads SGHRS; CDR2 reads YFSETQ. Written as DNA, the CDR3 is TGCGCCAGCAGCTTGACCACTAGCGGGTTCCTCTACGAGCAGTACTTC. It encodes CASSLTTSGFLYEQYF.

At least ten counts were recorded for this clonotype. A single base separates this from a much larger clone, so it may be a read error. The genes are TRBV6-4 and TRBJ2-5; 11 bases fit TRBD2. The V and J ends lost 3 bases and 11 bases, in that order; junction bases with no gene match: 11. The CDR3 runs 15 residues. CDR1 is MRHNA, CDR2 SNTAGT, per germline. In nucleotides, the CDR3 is TGTGCCAGCAGTGAGGTAGCGGGAGGGCCAGGGGAGCAGTACTTC. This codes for CASSEVAGGPGEQYF.